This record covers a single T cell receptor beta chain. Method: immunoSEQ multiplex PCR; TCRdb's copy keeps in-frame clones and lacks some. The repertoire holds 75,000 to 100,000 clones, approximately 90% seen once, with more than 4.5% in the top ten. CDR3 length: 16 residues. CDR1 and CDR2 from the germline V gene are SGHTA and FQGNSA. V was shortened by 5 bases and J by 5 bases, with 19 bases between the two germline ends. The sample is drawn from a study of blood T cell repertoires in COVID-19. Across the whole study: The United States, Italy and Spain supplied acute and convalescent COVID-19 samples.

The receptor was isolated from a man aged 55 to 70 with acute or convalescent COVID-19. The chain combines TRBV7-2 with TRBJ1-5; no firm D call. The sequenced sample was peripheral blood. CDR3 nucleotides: TGTGCCAGCAGCCCCAGGCTTGGGCTCTCCGATCAGCCCCAGCATTTT. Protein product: CASSPRLGLSDQPQHF.